The 12 T cell receptor beta chains below come from one sample, sequenced in a study of blood T cells in healthy people across ages (dated by TCRdb to between 2014 and 2016). The library was prepared using 5' RACE. A second roughly 7 to 12 cycle PCR used a sample-barcoded 5' primer and a J-beta primer mix. Starting from the raw public reads, TCRdb applied fastp trimming at Q25, assembled clones with MiXCR and retained in-frame beta chains. Identical CDR3 proteins give one entry, which carries the most common genes and DNA. Within this sample are 1.8 million or so distinct CDR3 sequences, with about 39% of them counted one time only. The top ten constitute 20% to 25% of the sample. Sequencing was carried out using blood. The receptors come from a human donor in good health.

A few counts support this clonotype. The chain uses TRBV20-1 and TRBJ2-7, with TRBD2 identical over 14 bases. This CDR3 has 14 amino acids. V lost 7 bases, J lost 3 bases, and 5 bases stayed unmatched. Per germline, CDR1 DFQATT and CDR2 SNEGSKA (reference sequence). The CDR3 DNA reads as TGCAGTGTGGGGACTAGCGGGGGATTCTACGAGCAGTACTTC. Protein product: CSVGTSGGFYEQYF.

This rearrangement joins TRBV29-1 to TRBJ2-1; maybe TRBD2 (6 bases). Germline-derived CDR1 and CDR2 are SQVTM and ANQGSEA. CDR3 size: 12 residues. The V end lost 5 bases, the J end lost 5 bases, and 10 bases lay between the germline ends. The DNA of the CDR3 is TGCAGCGTTTGGGAGGCCAACAATGAGCAGTTCTTC. Translated: CSVWEANNEQFF.

The chain links TRBV7-9 to TRBJ1-4; TRBD1 might be the D (6 bases). CDR3 length: 14 residues. The germline V and J ends were trimmed by 2 bases and 8 bases, with 12 bases remaining between them. Germline loops: CDR1 SEHNR, CDR2 FQNEAQ (reference sequence). The CDR3 DNA reads TGTGCCAGCAGCTTACACAGGGCAGGAGAAAAACTGTTTTTT. Protein sequence: CASSLHRAGEKLFF.

The V gene is TRBV14, the J gene TRBJ1-2; a possible D gene is TRBD1 (6 bases). Trimming removed 2 bases at V and 2 bases at J, with 15 bases between. Germline CDR1 and CDR2: SGHDN and FVKESK. CDR3 length equals 16 residues. The DNA for the CDR3 is TGTGCCAGCAGCCAACCCCCCGTCGGGGGCAACTATGGCTACACCTTC. This codes for CASSQPPVGGNYGYTF. Based on the CDR3 plus reference TRBV14 and TRBJ1-2, the full variable domain is EAGVTQFPSHSVIEKGQTVTLRCDPISGHDNLYWYRRVMGKEIKFLLHFVKESKQDESGMPNNRFLAERTGGTYSTLKVQPAELEDSGVYFCASSQPPVGGNYGYTFGSGTRLTVV.

This clonotype was counted only a few times. The V gene is TRBV20-1, the J gene TRBJ1-1; no clear D. V was pared by 3 bases and J by 3 bases, with 5 bases between. The CDR3 extends over 11 amino acids. Germline V gene data show CDR1 as DFQATT and CDR2 as SNEGSKA (reference sequence). The CDR3 DNA is TGCAGTGCTAGGGGTTACACTGAAGCTTTCTTT. It yields the protein CSARGYTEAFF.

The V gene is TRBV4-2, the J gene TRBJ2-7; tentatively, D is TRBD2 (5 bases). V was cut by 1 base and J by 3 bases, with 13 bases left in between. Germline CDR1 LGHNA, CDR2 YNFKEQ. CDR3 size: 15 residues. CDR3 sequence: CASSQGLARGYEQYF. The CDR3 nucleotides read TGTGCCAGCAGCCAAGGTTTGGCACGGGGCTACGAGCAGTACTTC.

This clonotype came up a few times. The V call is TRBV10-3, the J call TRBJ1-2, with D uncertain. The CDR3 runs 16 residues. Germline CDR1 ENHRY, CDR2 SYGVKD. Between the trimmed V and J ends, which lost 3 bases and 0 bases, there was a span of 14 bases. The CDR3 sequence is CAISEEGGEANYGYTF. The CDR3 DNA sequence: TGTGCCATCAGTGAAGAAGGCGGCGAAGCTAACTATGGCTACACCTTC.

This chain links TRBV6-5 with TRBJ1-3; 10 bases are a match to TRBD1. Germline trimming cut 4 bases from V and 2 bases from J; bases unmatched to any gene: 5. This CDR3 is built from 16 residues. The V gene's germline CDR1 is MNHEY and CDR2 SVGAGI. DNA of the CDR3: TGTGCCAGCAGTTGGACCGGGACAGGGGCTGGAAACACCATATATTTT. It yields the protein CASSWTGTGAGNTIYF.

This clonotype was recorded only once. The rearrangement uses TRBV20-1 and TRBJ1-6; D ambiguous. The CDR3 totals 12 residues. V was cut by 3 bases and J by 9 bases, with 9 bases left in between. Germline V gene sequence: CDR1 DFQATT, CDR2 SNEGSKA (reference sequence). The CDR3 sequence: CSARTWVSPLHF. In nucleotides, the CDR3 is TGCAGTGCTAGGACGTGGGTTTCACCCCTCCACTTT.

This clonotype was counted between two and nine times. The V gene is TRBV29-1, the J gene TRBJ2-3; 8 bases align to TRBD2. The V segment lost 6 bases and the J segment 4 bases; nucleotides outside the gene matches: 6. This CDR3 region has 13 residues. Germline V gene lookup returns CDR1 SQVTM and CDR2 ANQGSEA. The DNA of the CDR3 is TGCAGCGTCTCGGGGGGGCGGGCAGATACGCAGTATTTT. It yields the protein CSVSGGRADTQYF.

The gene calls are TRBV29-1 and TRBJ2-7, with D perhaps TRBD2 (5 bases). V lost 3 bases, J lost 4 bases, and 16 bases lay in between. Germline lookup yields CDR1 SQVTM and CDR2 ANQGSEA. This CDR3 region has 14 residues. The CDR3 here is CSVDQSGVTYEQYF. CDR3 nucleotides: TGCAGCGTTGATCAAAGCGGAGTAACGTACGAGCAGTACTTC.

The chain combines TRBV27 with TRBJ1-5, with 7 bases lining up with TRBD1. Per germline, CDR1 MNHEY and CDR2 SMNVEV (reference sequence). Losses at the gene ends were 5 bases for V and 7 bases for J; bases not matched to a gene: 8. The CDR3 consists of 14 residues. CDR3 amino acids: CASSKTGLEQPQHF. CDR3 bases: TGTGCCAGCAGTAAGACAGGGTTGGAGCAGCCCCAGCATTTT.